Listed here are 8 T cell receptor beta chains from one sample, sequenced in a study of T cells in Graves' hyperthyroidism and ophthalmopathy. Amplified TCR beta CDR3 regions derived from RNA transcripts. First-round RT-PCR of the TCR CDR3 relied on the HTBI primer set. TCRdb reprocessed the multiplex PCR reads via MiXCR and lists one record per CDR3 protein. Here the sample spans about 640,000 distinct CDR3 sequences, around 20% being singletons. Specimen: blood. The receptors originated from a man younger than 45 with Graves' ophthalmopathy.

This chain joins TRBV28 and TRBJ2-7, with 14 nucleotides matching TRBD2. In germline, CDR1 is MDHEN, CDR2 SYDVKM. V gave up 4 bases and J gave up 7 bases; unmatched junction bases: 18. The CDR3 is 19 residues long. The CDR3 bases are TGTGCCAGCAGTTCCGTAGTCCCGGGACTAGCGGGAGCCCTTAATGAGCAGTACTTC. Translation: CASSSVVPGLAGALNEQYF.

In its sample, this clonotype was seen many times. The chain uses TRBV30 and TRBJ1-1, with D perhaps matching TRBD1 (5 bases). This CDR3 comprises 14 residues. The germline V and J ends were trimmed by 2 bases and 3 bases, with 13 bases remaining between them. Germline CDR1 reads GTSNPN; CDR2 reads SVGIG (reference sequence). CDR3 coding DNA: TGTGCCTGGAGTCCCGGGACGGGGCACACTGAAGCTTTCTTT. Its translation is CAWSPGTGHTEAFF.

In its sample, this clonotype was seen many times. The rearrangement links TRBV20-1 to TRBJ1-5; no reliable D call. Per germline, CDR1 DFQATT and CDR2 SNEGSKA (reference sequence). V was trimmed by 1 base and J by 1 base, leaving 8 bases between them. CDR3 size: 14 residues. The CDR3 is CSARVPGSNQPQHF. The CDR3 coding sequence is TGCAGTGCTAGAGTACCGGGGAGCAATCAGCCCCAGCATTTT.

There are many counts of this clonotype. The chain joins TRBV28 to TRBJ2-7, with TRBD1 matching over 8 bases. The CDR3 length is 16 residues. Germline CDR1 MDHEN, CDR2 SYDVKM. With V trimmed by 8 bases and J by 0 bases, 12 bases remained unmatched. For the CDR3, the DNA is TGTGCCAGCCTGAATTTAAGACAGGGGCGCTCCTACGAGCAGTACTTC. Translation gives CASLNLRQGRSYEQYF. The whole variable domain, filled in from reference TRBV28 and TRBJ2-7, reads DVKVTQSSRYLVKRTGEKVFLECVQDMDHENMFWYRQDPGLGLRLIYFSYDVKMKEKGDIPEGYSVSREKKERFSLILESASTNQTSMYLCASLNLRQGRSYEQYFGPGTRLTVT.

This chain connects TRBV6-1 to TRBJ2-7; perhaps TRBD2 as D (6 bases). Deletions cut 6 bases from V and 5 bases from J, with 20 bases between. CDR3 length equals 15 residues. Germline CDR1 and CDR2: MNHNS and SASEGT. In nucleotides, the CDR3 is TGTGCCAGCAGGGAGGGATTGCGCCATTGGAACGAGCAGTACTTC. Translating it yields CASREGLRHWNEQYF.

The genes are TRBV5-6 and TRBJ1-4; 9 nucleotides agree with TRBD1. Germline-derived CDR1 and CDR2 are SGHDT and YYEEEE. The V gene end was trimmed by 4 bases and the J gene end by 8 bases; junction bases not matched to a gene: 9. This CDR3 has 15 amino acids. The CDR3 DNA is TGTGCCAGCAGCACCACACAGGGGGCGAACGAAAAACTGTTTTTT. Amino acids: CASSTTQGANEKLFF. The whole variable domain, filled in from reference TRBV5-6 and TRBJ1-4, reads DAGVTQSPTHLIKTRGQQVTLRCSPKSGHDTVSWYQQALGQGPQFIFQYYEEEERQRGNFPDRFSGHQFPNYSSELNVNALLLGDSALYLCASSTTQGANEKLFFGSGTQLSVL.

The chain has TRBV7-9 and TRBJ2-5; D is undetermined. The CDR3 contains 14 residues. Deletions cut 5 bases from V and 2 bases from J, with 12 bases between. Germline V gene sequence: CDR1 SEHNR, CDR2 FQNEAQ (reference sequence). CDR3 sequence: CASSVVKVQETQYF. The CDR3 nucleotides are TGTGCCAGCAGCGTCGTGAAGGTACAAGAGACCCAGTACTTC.

This clonotype was detected only a few times. The rearrangement uses TRBV11-2 and TRBJ1-5, with D uncertain. CDR3 length: 13 amino acids. CDR1 and CDR2 (germline): SGHAT, FQNNGV. Trimming shortened V by 0 bases and J by 6 bases, and 6 bases separated the two germline ends. Here the CDR3 DNA reads TGTGCCAGCAGCTTAGATACGAGTCAGCCCCAGCATTTT. It translates to CASSLDTSQPQHF.